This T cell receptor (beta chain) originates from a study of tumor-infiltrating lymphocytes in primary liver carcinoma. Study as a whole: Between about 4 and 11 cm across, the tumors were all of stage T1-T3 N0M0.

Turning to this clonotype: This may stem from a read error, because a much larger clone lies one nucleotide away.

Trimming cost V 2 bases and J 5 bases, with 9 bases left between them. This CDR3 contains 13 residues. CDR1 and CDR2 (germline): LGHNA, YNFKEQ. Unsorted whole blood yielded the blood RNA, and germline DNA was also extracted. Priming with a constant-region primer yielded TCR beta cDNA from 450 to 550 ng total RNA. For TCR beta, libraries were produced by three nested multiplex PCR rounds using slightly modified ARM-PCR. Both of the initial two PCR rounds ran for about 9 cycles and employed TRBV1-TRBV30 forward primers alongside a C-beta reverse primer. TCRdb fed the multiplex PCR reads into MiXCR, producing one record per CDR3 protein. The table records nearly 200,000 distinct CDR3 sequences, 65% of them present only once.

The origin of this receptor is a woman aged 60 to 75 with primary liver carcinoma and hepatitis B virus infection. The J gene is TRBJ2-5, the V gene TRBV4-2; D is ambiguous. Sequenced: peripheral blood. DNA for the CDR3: TGTGCCAGCAGCCAAATCAGGAATGAGACCCAGTACTTC. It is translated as CASSQIRNETQYF.